This record concerns one T cell receptor beta chain sequence. CDR1 SEHNR and CDR2 FQNEAQ come from the germline V gene (reference sequence). This CDR3 spans 17 amino acids. The trim removed 5 bases at V and 7 bases at J, leaving 15 bases unmatched. The sample comes from a study of T cell changes during pregnancy in multiple sclerosis. Data came from immunoSEQ multiplex PCR; TCRdb stores just in-frame clones and leaves some out. The sample records around 50,000 clones, roughly 94% being singletons. This clonotype originated in a female donor with multiple sclerosis, enrolled in a pregnancy study. The V call is TRBV7-9, the J call TRBJ2-1; 9 positions agree with TRBD2. The sample in question was CD8+ T cells from peripheral blood mononuclear cells, obtained in the first trimester of pregnancy. The CDR3 reads CASSPWAGGPGDNEQFF. For the CDR3, the DNA is TGTGCCAGCAGCCCCTGGGCGGGAGGGCCGGGGGATAATGAGCAGTTCTTC.